Here is one T cell receptor beta chain with its context. The antigen remains unidentified. Per the germline V gene, CDR1 is LNHNV and CDR2 is YYDKDF (reference sequence). CDR3 length equals 14 residues. Trimming shortened V by 1 base and J by 8 bases, and 12 bases separated the two germline ends. Assay used: immunoSEQ multiplex PCR; TCRdb lists only in-frame clones, some missing. The sample lists under 70,000 clones, approximately 87% occurring once. This specimen belongs to a study of a mutant IDH1 vaccine in newly diagnosed glioma. Across the whole study: Across weeks 1, 3, 5, 7, 11, 15, 19 and 23, patients received a vaccination each time, eight in all. Vaccinations were initiated 4-6 weeks following radiotherapy alone, or were given together with temozolomide cycles. The earlier regimen, radiotherapy, temozolomide, or both, was most often both.

Study conclusions and caveats: Apparently unrelated to pseudoprogression were changes in the top peripheral T cell clonotypes.

Sample time point: week 23, last vaccination. One vaccine dose held 300 ug of mutant IDH1 20-mer peptide and came with topical imiquimod. The receptor's source is a young man with glioma. Source: PBMCs, taken from a glioma patient whose treatment included an IDH1 peptide vaccine. This chain links TRBV15 with TRBJ2-1; unclear D gene. Here the CDR3 reads CATSRGSRIHEQFF. For the CDR3, the DNA is TGTGCCACCAGCAGAGGCTCTAGAATCCATGAGCAGTTCTTC.